This T cell receptor beta chain came from a study of blood T cell repertoires in COVID-19. The wider study: The United States, Italy and Spain provided the acute and convalescent COVID-19 samples. The cDNA or gDNA used as material had been derived from T cells, B-cell-depleted T cells, or PBMCs.

Points on this clone: This sample also contains other DNA sequences that code for the same CDR3.

Sequenced by immunoSEQ multiplex PCR; TCRdb stores in-frame clones only, minus some. The sample yields about 260,000 clones, more than 85% seen once. The CDR3 runs 13 residues. CDR1 and CDR2 from the germline V gene are KGHSH and LQKENI. Trimming took 3 bases from V and 0 from J, leaving 3 bases between them. The J gene is TRBJ1-5, the V gene TRBV18; no reliable D call. The sequence was obtained from a woman between 55 and 75 years old with COVID-19, enrolled during active disease. Sequencing was done on a sample of peripheral blood. DNA for the CDR3: TGTGCCAGCTCACCCAGTAGCAATCAGCCCCAGCATTTT. This gives the protein CASSPSSNQPQHF.